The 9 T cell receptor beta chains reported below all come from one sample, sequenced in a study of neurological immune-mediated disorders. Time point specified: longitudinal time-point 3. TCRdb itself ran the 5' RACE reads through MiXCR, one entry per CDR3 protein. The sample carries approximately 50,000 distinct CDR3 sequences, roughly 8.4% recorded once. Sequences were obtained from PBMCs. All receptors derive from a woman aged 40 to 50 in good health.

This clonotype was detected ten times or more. The CDR3 DNA is TGTGCCAGCAGTTACGGGGGGAATGAGCAGTTCTTC. It codes for CASSYGGNEQFF. The chain recombines TRBV6-5 with TRBJ2-1, with a weak D call TRBD2 (6 bases). Germline CDR1 reads MNHEY; CDR2 reads SVGAGI. Trimming left V 2 bases short and J 7 bases short, with 6 bases between. This CDR3 has 12 residues.

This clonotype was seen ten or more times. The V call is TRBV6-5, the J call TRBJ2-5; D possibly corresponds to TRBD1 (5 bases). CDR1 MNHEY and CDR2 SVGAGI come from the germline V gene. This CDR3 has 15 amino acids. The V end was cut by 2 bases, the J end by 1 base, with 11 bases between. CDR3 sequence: CASSYQGSFQETQYF. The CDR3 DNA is TGTGCCAGCAGTTACCAGGGTTCTTTCCAAGAGACCCAGTACTTC.

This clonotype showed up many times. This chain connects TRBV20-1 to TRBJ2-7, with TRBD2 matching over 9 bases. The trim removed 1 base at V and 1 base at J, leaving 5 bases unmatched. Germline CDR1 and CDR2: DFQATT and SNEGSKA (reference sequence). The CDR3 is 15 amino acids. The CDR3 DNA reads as TGCAGTGCTAGAGGTGGCGGGGGGGGGTCCTACGAGCAGTACTTC. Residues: CSARGGGGGSYEQYF.

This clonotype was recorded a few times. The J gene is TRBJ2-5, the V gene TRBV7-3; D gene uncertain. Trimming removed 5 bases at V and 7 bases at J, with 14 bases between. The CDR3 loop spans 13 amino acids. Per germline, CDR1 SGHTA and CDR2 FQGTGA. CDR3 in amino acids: CASSLLGKGTQYF. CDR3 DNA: TGTGCCAGCAGCCTGCTTGGCAAGGGGACCCAGTACTTC.

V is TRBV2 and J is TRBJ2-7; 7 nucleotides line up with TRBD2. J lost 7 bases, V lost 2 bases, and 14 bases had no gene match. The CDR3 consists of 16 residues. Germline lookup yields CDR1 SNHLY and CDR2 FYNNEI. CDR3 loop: CASSEYVGGVGGEQYF. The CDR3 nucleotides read TGTGCCAGCAGTGAATACGTTGGGGGGGTAGGCGGAGAGCAGTACTTC.

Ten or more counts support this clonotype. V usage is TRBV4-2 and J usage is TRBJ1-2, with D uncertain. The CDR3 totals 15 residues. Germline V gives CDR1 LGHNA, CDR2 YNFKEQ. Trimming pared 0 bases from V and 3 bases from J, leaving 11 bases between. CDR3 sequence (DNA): TGTGCCAGCAGCCAAGACGGTAACGGGGACTATGGCTACACCTTC. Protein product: CASSQDGNGDYGYTF.

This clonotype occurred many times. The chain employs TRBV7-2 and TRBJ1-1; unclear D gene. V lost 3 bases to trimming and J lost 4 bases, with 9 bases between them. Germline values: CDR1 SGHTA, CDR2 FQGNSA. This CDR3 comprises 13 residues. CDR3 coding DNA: TGTGCCAGCAGCTTTATGACGGTCACTGAAGCTTTCTTT. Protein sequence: CASSFMTVTEAFF.

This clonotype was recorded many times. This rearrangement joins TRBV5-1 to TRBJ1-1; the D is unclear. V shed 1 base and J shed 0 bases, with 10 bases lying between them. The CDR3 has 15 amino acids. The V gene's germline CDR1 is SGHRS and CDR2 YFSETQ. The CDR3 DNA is TGCGCCAGCAGCTTGAGGACGGAAATGAACACTGAAGCTTTCTTT. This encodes CASSLRTEMNTEAFF.

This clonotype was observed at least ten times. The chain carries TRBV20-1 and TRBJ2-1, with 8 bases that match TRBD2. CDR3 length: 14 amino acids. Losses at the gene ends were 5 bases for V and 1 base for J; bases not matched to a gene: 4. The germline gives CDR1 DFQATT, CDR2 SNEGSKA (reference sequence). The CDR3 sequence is CSADGRGSYNEQFF. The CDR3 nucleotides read TGCAGTGCTGACGGGAGGGGATCCTACAATGAGCAGTTCTTC.